This TCR beta chain originates from a study of blood T cell repertoires in COVID-19. Study summary: Nucleic acid was either cDNA or gDNA, and it came from T cells, B-cell-depleted T cells, or PBMCs.

Measured with immunoSEQ multiplex PCR; TCRdb has only the in-frame clones, and not every one. Of around 160,000 clones detected, more than 65% appear once; the ten largest clones hold roughly 14%. This clone appeared a few times. The V end was cut by 4 bases, the J end by 3 bases, with 14 bases between. The length of the CDR3 is 14 residues. Germline loops: CDR1 SGHDT, CDR2 YYEEEE. The V gene is TRBV5-6, the J gene TRBJ2-7; possibly TRBD2 for D (6 bases). Source material: peripheral blood. The clonotype originates from an elderly woman with acute or convalescent COVID-19. CDR3 residues: CASSGRGQNYEQYF. The CDR3 nucleotides read TGTGCCAGCAGCGGGCGGGGTCAAAACTACGAGCAGTACTTC.